This T cell receptor (beta chain) originates from a study of T cells in localized non-small cell lung cancer. Study outcomes and limitations: Higher adjacent-lung clonality was associated with shorter survival.

The length of the CDR3 is 15 residues. From germline, CDR1 is SEHNR and CDR2 FQNEAQ (reference sequence). The V gene lost 0 bases and the J gene lost 0 bases, with 9 bases spanning the gap. For this clone: Antigen: not known.

TCRdb's table, derived via immunoSEQ multiplex PCR, lists solely in-frame clones and lacks some. The sample lists about 72,000 clones, 70% to 85% occurring once. The sequenced sample was peripheral blood, obtained before any cancer treatment. This rearrangement joins TRBV7-9 to TRBJ2-7; a possible D gene is TRBD1 (5 bases). This clonotype was obtained from an older female donor with stage I lung adenocarcinoma. The chain's CDR3 is CASSLAAGRSYEQYF. The DNA of the CDR3 is TGTGCCAGCAGCTTAGCGGCAGGGCGCTCCTACGAGCAGTACTTC.